This TCR beta chain was recorded in a study of T-cell reconstitution after alpha-beta-depleted transplantation in children. This clonotype has more than one count but fewer than ten. Trimming removed 1 base from V and 10 bases from J; junction bases left unmatched: 13. The CDR3 sequence is 16 residues long. Germline V lookup: CDR1 MNHEY, CDR2 SVGAGI. Preparation of the TCRbeta library involved a method that used unique molecular identifiers. TCRdb re-called the PCR reads through MiXCR, storing one row per CDR3 protein. The data hold about 500,000 distinct CDR3 sequences, with approximately 32% observed a single time.

The receptor comes from a human donor who donated a stem cell graft to a child with aplastic anemia. The specimen was PBMCs from the stem cell graft donor, collected from the stem cell graft. This chain uses TRBV6-5 with TRBJ2-1; 7 bases are a match to TRBD2. The CDR3 DNA follows: TGTGCCAGCAGTTACTTCCTGATGGGGAGGGGAGGGGAGCAGTTCTTC. Its translation: CASSYFLMGRGGEQFF.